This entry lists 3 T cell receptor beta chains sequenced from one sample in a study of OX40 agonist ivuxolimab in advanced cancers. The protocol was immunoSEQ multiplex PCR, while the TCRdb copy is restricted to in-frame clones and leaves out a portion. The sample lists more than 55,000 clones; around 77% were seen once. The sample here was CD4+ or CD8+ T cells sorted from blood, taken in a trial of the OX40 agonist ivuxolimab. Receptors originate from an adult with an advanced solid tumor such as melanoma, head and neck, liver or kidney cancer.

The chain joins TRBV5-5 to TRBJ1-2; the D gene is possibly TRBD1 (5 bases). Looked up from germline, CDR1 is SGHKS and CDR2 is YYEKEE (reference sequence). This CDR3 comprises 14 residues. With 4 bases removed from V and 3 bases from J, the gap between germline ends came to 13 bases. Here the CDR3 reads CASSALQGYYGYTF. Written as DNA, the CDR3 is TGTGCCAGCAGCGCCCTTCAGGGCTACTATGGCTACACCTTC.

The V gene is TRBV5-1, the J gene TRBJ2-7; D might be TRBD2 (6 bases). Between the trimmed V and J ends, which lost 5 bases and 0 bases, there was a span of 9 bases. This CDR3 has 13 amino acids. The germline CDR1 and CDR2 sequences are SGHRS and YFSETQ. The CDR3 is CASSGTVSYEQYF. The CDR3 region has the DNA TGCGCCAGCAGTGGGACTGTCTCCTACGAGCAGTACTTC.

The rearrangement uses TRBV27 and TRBJ2-2, with 12 bases lining up with TRBD1. This CDR3 comprises 16 residues. V was clipped by 5 bases and J by 8 bases; unmatched bases: 9. The germline V gene has CDR1 MNHEY and CDR2 SMNVEV (reference sequence). The CDR3 loop is CASSPPGTGGSGELFF. CDR3 coding DNA: TGTGCCAGCAGTCCCCCCGGGACAGGGGGCTCGGGGGAGCTGTTTTTT.